This T cell receptor beta chain was documented in a study of human T cells and chemical hapten exposure. Study details: Alopecia areata, totalis or universalis affected patients, mainly female. Variability of per-sample TCR yields stemmed mainly from small differences in pooled library volume.

The V gene's germline CDR1 is MNHNY and CDR2 SVGAGI (reference sequence). V lost 2 bases and J lost 4; bases outside the gene matches: 6. The CDR3 runs 15 residues. Individual cDNA molecules had unique molecular identifiers attached to them by the library. From the RACE reads, TCRdb called clonotypes with MiXCR, one entry per CDR3 protein. This table has 330,000 or so distinct CDR3 sequences, roughly 6.3% appearing once. Specified time point: patch test 2, 6 weeks after DPC sensitization. Regarding treatment: therapeutic diphenylcyclopropenone sensitization with weekly scalp DPC. The clonotype originates from a woman aged 18-29 years with alopecia areata. Some clones in this sample may be carry-over from other donors' samples. The chain employs TRBV6-6 and TRBJ2-7; 9 bases line up with TRBD2. The sample was whole blood, taken in connection with sensitization to the hapten diphenylcyclopropenone (DPC). CDR3 in DNA: TGTGCCAGCAGTTACGGCGGGGGGGGAAATTACGAGCAGTACTTC. Translated, it gives CASSYGGGGNYEQYF.